A single sample is the source of the 29 T cell receptor beta chains below, sequenced in a study of neurological immune-mediated disorders (dated by TCRdb to the late 2010s). Library creation used 5' RACE. Data came from an Illumina HiSeq 2500. The public reads were reanalyzed by TCRdb: fastp trimming at Q25, MiXCR alignment, in-frame beta chains only. Rows are combined by CDR3 protein, so each entry shows the most common genes and DNA. The sample has some 34,000 distinct CDR3 sequences on record, about 1.4% of them singletons. The ten largest clones capture roughly 8.7% of the sample. Specimen: PBMCs. Receptors originate from a woman aged 30 to 39 with multiple sclerosis.

Only a few counts were recorded for this clonotype. The V gene is TRBV12-3 or TRBV12-4, the J gene TRBJ2-3; D is possibly TRBD1 or TRBD2 (6 bases each). This CDR3 comprises 15 residues. Between the trimmed V and J ends, which lost 2 bases and 2 bases, there was a span of 11 bases. The CDR3 spells CASSLPGAHTDTQYF. CDR3 in DNA: TGTGCCAGCAGTTTACCGGGGGCTCACACAGATACGCAGTATTTT.

The table lists this clonotype with many counts. The chain joins TRBV18 to TRBJ2-3; D is possibly TRBD2 (5 bases). Germline CDR1 KGHSH, CDR2 LQKENI. The CDR3 is 15 residues long. Trimming removed 6 bases at V and 2 bases at J, with 15 bases between. The DNA for the CDR3 is TGTGCCAGCTCGCGGCGGGCCGAGAACACAGATACGCAGTATTTT. Translating it yields CASSRRAENTDTQYF.

This clonotype was counted at least ten times. This chain joins TRBV7-9 and TRBJ2-5; TRBD2 matches 8 bases. J lost 1 base, V lost 2 bases, and 3 bases had no gene match. The V gene's germline CDR1 is SEHNR and CDR2 FQNEAQ (reference sequence). This CDR3 is 15 amino acids long. This chain's CDR3 is CASSLRRGVQETQYF. DNA of the CDR3: TGTGCCAGCAGCTTAAGGCGGGGGGTCCAAGAGACCCAGTACTTC.

In its sample, this clonotype was seen many times. The CDR3 nucleotides are TGTGCCAGCAGCTTAGGGCTCAGGGGGCCGGACACTGAAGCTTTCTTT. Translated, it gives CASSLGLRGPDTEAFF. The rearrangement links TRBV7-2 to TRBJ1-1, with 8 bases fitting TRBD1. The CDR3 sequence is 16 residues long. Germline CDR1 is SGHTA and CDR2 is FQGNSA. The V and J ends lost 1 base and 3 bases, in that order; junction bases with no gene match: 7.

This clonotype came up many times. This chain connects TRBV7-8 to TRBJ2-7; 9 nucleotides line up with TRBD1. V lost 2 bases, J lost 0 bases, and 8 bases stayed unmatched. The CDR3 runs 17 residues. Germline-derived CDR1 and CDR2 are SGHVS and FQNEAQ. Here the CDR3 DNA reads TGTGCCAGCAGCTTACCGAGTGGACAGGGGCGCTCCTACGAGCAGTACTTC. It codes for CASSLPSGQGRSYEQYF.

This clonotype has a count of ten or more. The V gene is TRBV20-1, the J gene TRBJ1-1; no clear D. V was shortened by 5 bases and J by 1 base, with 11 bases between the two germline ends. CDR3 length: 13 amino acids. The germline V gene encodes CDR1 DFQATT and CDR2 SNEGSKA (reference sequence). CDR3 amino acids: CSALKVRNTEAFF. The CDR3 DNA is TGCAGTGCTCTCAAAGTGCGGAACACTGAAGCTTTCTTT.

This clonotype has at least ten counts. The chain uses TRBV7-9 and TRBJ2-7, with D tentatively TRBD1 or TRBD2 (5 bases each). The germline gives CDR1 SEHNR, CDR2 FQNEAQ (reference sequence). This CDR3 region has 14 residues. With 5 bases removed from V and 7 bases from J, the gap between germline ends came to 18 bases. The CDR3 coding sequence is TGTGCCAGCAGCCCCCTTATGGGGGATCGGGAGCAGTACTTC. Translated, it gives CASSPLMGDREQYF.

This clonotype was recorded many times. V usage is TRBV7-7 and J usage is TRBJ2-1, with 8 positions matching TRBD2. The ends lost 2 bases at V and 3 bases at J; junction bases unmatched: 3. CDR3 length equals 15 residues. In germline, CDR1 is SSHAT, CDR2 FNYEAQ (reference sequence). The CDR3 DNA reads as TGTGCCAGCAGCTTACAGGCGGGGGGCTACAATGAGCAGTTCTTC. Its translation is CASSLQAGGYNEQFF.

This clonotype was seen at least ten times. CDR3 residues: CASSPRGGPDSPLHF. CDR3 in DNA: TGTGCCAGCAGCCCTAGAGGGGGTCCGGATTCACCCCTCCACTTT. The chain joins TRBV7-2 to TRBJ1-6; D might be TRBD1 (6 bases). Germline V gene data show CDR1 as SGHTA and CDR2 as FQGNSA. The CDR3 sequence is 15 residues long. Trimming cost V 5 bases and J 8 bases, with 16 bases left between them. Together with reference TRBV7-2 and TRBJ1-6, the CDR3 gives the full variable domain: GAGVSQSPSNKVTEKGKDVELRCDPISGHTALYWYRQSLGQGLEFLIYFQGNSAPDKSGLPSDRFSAERTGGSVSTLTIQRTQQEDSAVYLCASSPRGGPDSPLHFGNGTRLTVT.

This clonotype has at least ten counts. The rearrangement uses TRBV12-3 or TRBV12-4 and TRBJ1-1; D uncertain. Trimming left V 7 bases short and J 1 base short, with 10 bases between. This CDR3 comprises 13 residues. The CDR3 is CASTKGQNTEAFF. CDR3 DNA sequence: TGTGCCAGCACCAAGGGCCAGAACACTGAAGCTTTCTTT.

This clonotype was found many times. The junction does not match germline at one end; this may be a read error. The chain employs TRBV20-1 and TRBJ2-7; 8 bases fit TRBD1. Per the germline V gene, CDR1 is DFQATT and CDR2 is SNEGSKA (reference sequence). The CDR3 covers 14 residues. CDR3: CSARDRGGFYEQYF. The CDR3 DNA is TGCAGTGCTCGAGACAGGGGTGGGTTCTACGAGCAGTACTTC.

This clonotype came up many times. This sequence joins TRBV6-2 or TRBV6-3 and TRBJ2-1; 11 bases map to TRBD2. The trim removed 6 bases at V and 8 bases at J, leaving 9 bases unmatched. The CDR3 is 15 amino acids. Per the germline V gene, CDR1 is MNHEY and CDR2 is SVGEGT. The CDR3 bases are TGTGCCAGCAGATTTAGCGGGGGGGCCAAGGATGAGCAGTTCTTC. This encodes CASRFSGGAKDEQFF.

This clonotype came up many times. The chain couples TRBV25-1 to TRBJ2-2; no clear D. Trimming stripped 2 bases from V and 6 bases from J, with 10 bases between. The CDR3 spans 14 residues. Germline CDR1 and CDR2: MGHDK and SYGVNS. CDR3 protein: CASSEMVVSGELFF. The CDR3 DNA sequence: TGTGCCAGCAGTGAAATGGTGGTTTCCGGGGAGCTGTTTTTT.

This clonotype was recorded at least ten times. This chain joins TRBV27 and TRBJ1-2; D call uncertain. Trimming cost V 3 bases and J 0 bases, with 5 bases left between them. The CDR3 sequence is 13 residues long. Per the germline V gene, CDR1 is MNHEY and CDR2 is SMNVEV (reference sequence). This CDR3 is CASSFSANYGYTF. In DNA, the CDR3 is TGTGCCAGCAGTTTCTCAGCTAACTATGGCTACACCTTC.

At least ten counts were recorded for this clonotype. The J gene is TRBJ2-2, the V gene TRBV7-2; no firm D call. The germline CDR1 and CDR2 sequences are SGHTA and FQGNSA. The CDR3 contains 16 residues. V shed 6 bases and J shed 7 bases, with 21 bases lying between them. The CDR3 loop reads CASSKLSGPAGGELFF. The CDR3 DNA reads as TGTGCCAGCAGTAAACTTTCCGGGCCAGCAGGCGGGGAGCTGTTTTTT.

This clonotype was detected ten times or more. The rearrangement links TRBV29-1 to TRBJ1-2; D not certain. CDR1 SQVTM and CDR2 ANQGSEA come from the germline V gene. The CDR3 contains 10 residues. Trimming removed 7 bases at V and 6 bases at J, with 9 bases between. CDR3 sequence: CSADVDGYTF. The CDR3 DNA reads as TGCAGCGCGGACGTAGATGGCTACACCTTC.

This clonotype was picked up many times. This chain connects TRBV29-1 to TRBJ1-1; D remains ambiguous. The length of the CDR3 is 13 residues. Germline V gene lookup returns CDR1 SQVTM and CDR2 ANQGSEA. The V end lost 5 bases, the J end lost 0 bases, and 10 bases lay between the germline ends. DNA of the CDR3: TGCAGCGTTCAGCTACGTATGAACACTGAAGCTTTCTTT. Translated, it gives CSVQLRMNTEAFF.

This clonotype was seen at least ten times. V is TRBV7-2 and J is TRBJ2-1; no definite D call. The CDR3 covers 12 residues. Germline V gene sequence: CDR1 SGHTA, CDR2 FQGNSA. The germline V and J ends were trimmed by 4 bases and 9 bases, with 10 bases remaining between them. The CDR3: CASSYLTGEQFF. CDR3 in DNA: TGTGCCAGCAGCTACCTAACGGGTGAGCAGTTCTTC.

This clonotype was seen many times. The genes are TRBV5-8 and TRBJ2-3, with a weak D call TRBD2 (5 bases). CDR1 SGHTS and CDR2 YDEGEE come from the germline V gene. The CDR3 has 16 amino acids. V was shortened by 4 bases and J by 0 bases, with 15 bases between the two germline ends. CDR3 nucleotide sequence: TGTGCCAGCAGCCCAAGGACTGACCCTAGCACAGATACGCAGTATTTT. It specifies CASSPRTDPSTDTQYF.

In this sample, this clonotype turned up many times. The chain is built from TRBV5-1 and TRBJ2-7, with a weak D call TRBD1 (6 bases). CDR3 length equals 13 residues. V lost 0 bases to trimming and J lost 5 bases, with 9 bases between them. Germline loops: CDR1 SGHRS, CDR2 YFSETQ. CDR3 sequence reads: CASSLVGGNEQYF. Here the CDR3 DNA reads TGCGCCAGCAGCTTGGTAGGGGGAAACGAGCAGTACTTC.

This clonotype was recorded at least ten times. J is TRBJ2-1 and V is TRBV9, with unresolved D. This CDR3 has 13 amino acids. Germline V gene lookup returns CDR1 SGDLS and CDR2 YYNGEE. V lost 4 bases to trimming and J lost 5 bases, with 10 bases between them. In DNA form, the CDR3 reads TGTGCCAGCAGCCCTCACACCGACAATGAGCAGTTCTTC. It encodes CASSPHTDNEQFF.

At least ten counts were recorded for this clonotype. The chain couples TRBV6-6 to TRBJ2-7; D is perhaps TRBD2 (5 bases). V lost 6 bases, J lost 1 base, and 13 bases lay in between. CDR3 length: 14 residues. Germline CDR1 MNHNY, CDR2 SVGAGI (reference sequence). CDR3 in DNA: TGTGCCAGCAGACCCCTAAGGGAGTCCTACGAGCAGTACTTC. It specifies CASRPLRESYEQYF.

This clonotype was detected many times. The chain joins TRBV5-1 to TRBJ2-3, with 13 positions matching TRBD2. The CDR3 has 15 residues. Germline values: CDR1 SGHRS, CDR2 YFSETQ. Trimming removed 4 bases from V and 6 bases from J; junction bases left unmatched: 5. For the CDR3, the DNA is TGCGCCAGCAGCGACGGACTAGCGGGGGTTGATACGCAGTATTTT. Its translation: CASSDGLAGVDTQYF.

This clonotype has ten or more counts. The chain couples TRBV21-1 to TRBJ2-3; the tabulated D call, TRBD2, remains unverified against the DNA. TRBV21-1 is tagged as a pseudogene. The CDR3 consists of 17 residues. CDR3 loop: CASSSGAAGGNADTQYF. In DNA, the CDR3 is TGTGCCAGCAGCTCTGGGGCAGCGGGGGGTAACGCAGATACGCAGTATTTT.

The chain uses TRBV4-1 and TRBJ1-5, with D maybe TRBD1 (5 bases). This CDR3 is built from 15 residues. Germline CDR1 MGHRA, CDR2 YSYEKL. V was shortened by 4 bases and J by 0 bases, with 10 bases between the two germline ends. The CDR3 reads CASSLGRGSNQPQHF. The CDR3 region has the DNA TGCGCCAGCAGCCTGGGTAGGGGTAGCAATCAGCCCCAGCATTTT.

Many counts were recorded for this clonotype. CDR3: CASSLDLGGHTDTQYF. The CDR3 DNA reads TGTGCCAGCAGCTTAGACTTAGGGGGCCACACAGATACGCAGTATTTT. The chain combines TRBV7-8 with TRBJ2-3; 7 bases align to TRBD1. The V gene end was trimmed by 1 base and the J gene end by 2 bases; junction bases not matched to a gene: 6. CDR1 and CDR2 (germline): SGHVS, FQNEAQ. CDR3 length: 16 residues. Full variable domain (outside the CDR3, taken from reference TRBV7-8 and TRBJ2-3): GAGVSQSPRYKVAKRGQDVALRCDPISGHVSLFWYQQALGQGPEFLTYFQNEAQLDKSGLPSDRFFAERPEGSVSTLKIQRTQQEDSAVYLCASSLDLGGHTDTQYFGPGTRLTVL.

This clonotype was detected many times. This sequence joins TRBV29-1 and TRBJ1-5; D is uncertain. Per the germline V gene, CDR1 is SQVTM and CDR2 is ANQGSEA. V gave up 5 bases and J gave up 0 bases, with 8 bases separating them. The CDR3 length is 13 residues. For the CDR3, the DNA is TGCAGCGTTCGTTGGGGTAGCAATCAGCCCCAGCATTTT. Its protein is CSVRWGSNQPQHF.

At least ten counts were recorded for this clonotype. The rearrangement links TRBV6-2 or TRBV6-3 to TRBJ1-4; maybe TRBD1 (5 bases). The CDR3 totals 16 residues. Germline CDR1 is MNHEY and CDR2 is SVGEGT. Trimming stripped 0 bases from V and 8 bases from J, with 16 bases between. The CDR3 protein is CASSYSGIMGGEKLFF. In DNA form, the CDR3 reads TGTGCCAGCAGTTACTCGGGCATCATGGGGGGAGAAAAACTGTTTTTT.

This clonotype was picked up many times. The chain is built from TRBV18 and TRBJ1-2; possibly TRBD1 for D (6 bases). V gave up 3 bases and J gave up 8 bases, with 16 bases separating them. The CDR3 contains 14 residues. Germline V gene lookup returns CDR1 KGHSH and CDR2 LQKENI. As DNA, the CDR3 is TGTGCCAGCTCACCGGGCAGGGGCGAGGCCGGCTACACCTTC. Amino acid sequence: CASSPGRGEAGYTF.